One and the same sample provided the 5 T cell receptor beta chains below, sequenced in a study of cytomegalovirus exposure and HLA in healthy donors. The PCR employed 60 Vbeta primers together with 13 Jbeta primers. Data came from immunoSEQ multiplex PCR; TCRdb stores just in-frame clones and leaves some out. The sample lists roughly 130,000 clones, 80% occurring once. What was sequenced was PBMCs. These receptors originate from a man aged 35 to 55 in good health and CMV-seronegative.

Notes on this clone: Different DNA sequences within this sample yield the same CDR3. This sequence joins TRBV5-1 and TRBJ2-3; TRBD1 agrees at 8 bases. Germline V lookup: CDR1 SGHRS, CDR2 YFSETQ. The ends lost 4 bases at V and 5 bases at J; junction bases unmatched: 6. The CDR3 contains 14 residues. The chain's CDR3 is CASSPDRVGDTQYF. The CDR3 nucleotides are TGCGCCAGCAGCCCGGACAGGGTGGGAGATACGCAGTATTTT. Complete variable domain (other parts from reference TRBV5-1 and TRBJ2-3): KAGVTQTPRYLIKTRGQQVTLSCSPISGHRSVSWYQQTPGQGLQFLFEYFSETQRNKGNFPGRFSGRQFSNSRSEMNVSTLELGDSALYLCASSPDRVGDTQYFGPGTRLTVL.

V and J are TRBV12-5 and TRBJ1-1; TRBD1 matches 8 bases. The CDR3 runs to 16 residues. CDR1 and CDR2 from the germline V gene are LGHNT and FRNRAP. The V segment lost 1 base and the J segment 2 bases; nucleotides outside the gene matches: 6. The CDR3 here is CASGLGTGSSNTEAFF. As DNA, the CDR3 is TGTGCTAGTGGTTTGGGGACAGGGTCATCTAACACTGAAGCTTTCTTT.

The rearrangement joins TRBV18 to TRBJ1-2, with D possibly being TRBD1 (6 bases). This CDR3 contains 14 residues. Germline V gives CDR1 KGHSH, CDR2 LQKENI. V lost 3 bases, J lost 4 bases, and 12 bases lay in between. The CDR3 here is CASSPGGGTYGYTF. The CDR3 region has the DNA TGTGCCAGCTCACCCGGGGGGGGCACCTATGGCTACACCTTC.

The rearrangement links TRBV7-2 to TRBJ1-1, with 8 bases lining up with TRBD1. Germline loops: CDR1 SGHTA, CDR2 FQGNSA. The ends lost 5 bases at V and 4 bases at J; junction bases unmatched: 3. The CDR3 runs 13 residues. The CDR3 nucleotides are TGTGCCAGCAGCGTCACAGGGGGCACTGAAGCTTTCTTT. It is translated as CASSVTGGTEAFF.

The V gene is TRBV18, the J gene TRBJ2-7; 7 bases align to TRBD1. Germline values: CDR1 KGHSH, CDR2 LQKENI. This CDR3 is 15 amino acids long. V gave up 0 bases and J gave up 2 bases; unmatched junction bases: 4. CDR3 amino acids: CASSPPRTGTYEQYF. DNA for the CDR3: TGTGCCAGCTCACCACCACGGACAGGAACCTACGAGCAGTACTTC.